This entry features one TCR beta chain sequence. The CDR3 runs to 14 residues. Germline lookup yields CDR1 SEHNR and CDR2 FQNEAQ (reference sequence). V was clipped by 4 bases and J by 3 bases; unmatched bases: 5. Profiling relied on immunoSEQ multiplex PCR, and the TCRdb table lists in-frame clones only, not all of them. The top ten clones hold approximately 4.1% of a sample with about 150,000 clones, roughly nine tenths of them seen once. These data come from a study of blood T cell repertoires in COVID-19. Whole-study context: The United States, Italy and Spain provided the acute and convalescent COVID-19 samples. Sample material is recorded as cDNA or gDNA derived from T cells, B-cell-depleted T cells, or PBMCs.

This sequence was found in a woman in her fifties or sixties with active or convalescent COVID-19. The rearrangement uses TRBV7-9 and TRBJ2-5, with TRBD2 matching 7 bases. Sequences were obtained from peripheral blood. As DNA, the CDR3 is TGTGCCAGCAGCTCCGGGGGGAGAGAAGAGACCCAGTACTTC. This gives the protein CASSSGGREETQYF. Based on the CDR3 plus reference TRBV7-9 and TRBJ2-5, the full variable domain is DTGVSQNPRHKITKRGQNVTFRCDPISEHNRLYWYRQTLGQGPEFLTYFQNEAQLEKSRLLSDRFSAERPKGSFSTLEIQRTEQGDSAMYLCASSSGGREETQYFGPGTRLLVL.